The clone carrying this TCR beta chain was picked up one time. Sequencing used immunoSEQ multiplex PCR; TCRdb keeps in-frame clones, though not all of them. The sample gives 200,000 to 300,000 clones, 81% of which show up once; 6.5% to 9% is in the top ten. This entry is derived from a study of blood T cell repertoires in COVID-19. On the study more broadly: In each case, the material was cDNA or gDNA derived from T cells, B-cell-depleted T cells, or PBMCs.

J gave up 5 bases and V 7 bases, and 11 bases lay outside the gene matches. The CDR3 covers 17 residues. Looked up from germline, CDR1 is WSHSY and CDR2 is SAAADI. The V gene is TRBV10-2, the J gene TRBJ2-1; 13 bases are a match to TRBD2. Input material: peripheral blood. The TCR originated in a woman older than 75 with COVID-19, enrolled during active disease. The CDR3 DNA is TGCGCCAGCATCCTGACTAGCGGGGGGATTCGGGACAATGAGCAGTTCTTC. Translation: CASILTSGGIRDNEQFF.